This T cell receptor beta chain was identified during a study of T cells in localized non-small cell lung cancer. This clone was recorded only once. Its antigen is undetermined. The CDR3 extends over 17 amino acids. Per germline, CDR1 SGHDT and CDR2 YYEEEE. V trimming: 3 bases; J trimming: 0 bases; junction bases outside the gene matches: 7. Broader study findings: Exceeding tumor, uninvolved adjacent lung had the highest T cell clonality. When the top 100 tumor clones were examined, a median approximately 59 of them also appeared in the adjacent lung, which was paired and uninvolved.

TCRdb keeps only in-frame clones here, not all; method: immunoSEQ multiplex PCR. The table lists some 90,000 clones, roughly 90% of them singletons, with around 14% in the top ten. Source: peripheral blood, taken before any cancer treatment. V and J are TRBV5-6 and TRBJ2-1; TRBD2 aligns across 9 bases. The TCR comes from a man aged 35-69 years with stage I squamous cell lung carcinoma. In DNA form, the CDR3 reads TGTGCCAGCAGCTCGTTAGCGGGGGCCCACTCCTACAATGAGCAGTTCTTC. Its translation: CASSSLAGAHSYNEQFF.